The sequence of this T cell receptor (beta chain) was determined in a study of T cell repertoires in cytomegalovirus infection. About the study: The public TCR beta signatures pointed to both CMV infection and matching HLA type. Points from the study as a whole: The study found HLA-C-restricted CMV-specific TCR beta clonotypes dominating the ex vivo response. There were carriers of CMV plus the relevant HLA, and cumulative public TCR beta family frequency identified them.

In its sample, this clonotype was seen many times. Antigen unknown. Looked up from germline, CDR1 is SGHVS and CDR2 is FQNEAQ. The V gene lost 5 bases and the J gene lost 15 bases, with 23 bases spanning the gap. This CDR3 contains 14 residues. TCRdb redid the calling of the reads with MiXCR, one entry per CDR3 protein. The profile shows about 130,000 distinct CDR3 sequences, 20% to 30% of them singletons. The sample taken for sequencing was PBMCs, sequenced either directly or after in vitro stimulation (not recorded which). The receptor's source is a human donor in good health (CMV status not recorded). Some clones in this sample may be carry-over from other donors' samples. This chain connects TRBV7-8 to TRBJ2-1, with D possibly being TRBD1 (5 bases). The DNA of the CDR3 is TGTGCCAGCAGCCCCCCCCGCAGGGAAACCAAGGGGTTCTTC. This translates into CASSPPRRETKGFF.